This TCR beta chain came from a study of CD8+ T cells in alopecia areata. Treatment described: oral pan-JAK inhibitor, 5-10 mg twice daily. Reverse transcribed after extraction, RNA yielded cDNA as the sequencing template. The table came from immunoSEQ multiplex PCR; TCRdb's copy has only in-frame clones and leaves some out. The sample lists 200,000 to 250,000 clones; about three fifths were seen once. This clone is a singleton in its sample. Antigen unknown. Between the trimmed V and J ends, which lost 4 bases and 5 bases, there was a span of 17 bases. Germline assignment: CDR1 SQVTM and CDR2 ANQGSEA. The CDR3 is made up of 14 amino acids. Broader study findings: With patients, TCR sharing proved less clear than in mice, a difference possibly related to HLA. An increase in clonality over normal scalp was evident in lesional scalp, especially alopecia totalis/universalis.

The TCR was taken from a human donor with alopecia areata. The specimen was CD4+ T cells sorted from blood, collected at week 4, from a patient treated with tofacitinib. The gene calls are TRBV29-1 and TRBJ2-5; D ambiguous. The CDR3 protein is CSVAPTSTLETQYF. The CDR3 region has the DNA TGCAGCGTTGCGCCAACCTCGACCCTGGAGACCCAGTACTTC.